This TCR beta chain was captured by sequencing in a study of blood T cells in healthy people across ages. Turning to the study itself: Every two T cells gave about one barcoded beta molecule via template switching. Study-level findings and limits: The lack of PBMC sorting stopped any conclusive naive versus antigen-experienced comparison. Getting older went along with TCR beta diversity per million T cells dropping roughly linearly.

Regarding this clonotype: Its specificity is unknown.

Using a J-beta primer mix together with a sample-barcoded 5' primer, a second PCR was run for roughly 6 to 12 cycles. TCRdb reprocessed the 5' RACE reads via MiXCR and lists one record per CDR3 protein. The sample holds 800,000 or so distinct CDR3 sequences, approximately 65% seen once. Each donor's blood draw was around 9.2 milliliters of peripheral blood. The CDR3 totals 14 residues. Trimming removed 0 bases from V and 1 base from J, with 7 bases in between. CDR1 is SGHRS, CDR2 YFSETQ, per germline. The receptor was isolated from a man aged 25-45 years in good health. V is TRBV5-1 and J is TRBJ1-2; D not resolved. Sequencing input: blood. CDR3 amino acids: CASSLEGVNYGYTF. Here the CDR3 DNA reads TGCGCCAGCAGCTTGGAGGGAGTTAACTATGGCTACACCTTC.